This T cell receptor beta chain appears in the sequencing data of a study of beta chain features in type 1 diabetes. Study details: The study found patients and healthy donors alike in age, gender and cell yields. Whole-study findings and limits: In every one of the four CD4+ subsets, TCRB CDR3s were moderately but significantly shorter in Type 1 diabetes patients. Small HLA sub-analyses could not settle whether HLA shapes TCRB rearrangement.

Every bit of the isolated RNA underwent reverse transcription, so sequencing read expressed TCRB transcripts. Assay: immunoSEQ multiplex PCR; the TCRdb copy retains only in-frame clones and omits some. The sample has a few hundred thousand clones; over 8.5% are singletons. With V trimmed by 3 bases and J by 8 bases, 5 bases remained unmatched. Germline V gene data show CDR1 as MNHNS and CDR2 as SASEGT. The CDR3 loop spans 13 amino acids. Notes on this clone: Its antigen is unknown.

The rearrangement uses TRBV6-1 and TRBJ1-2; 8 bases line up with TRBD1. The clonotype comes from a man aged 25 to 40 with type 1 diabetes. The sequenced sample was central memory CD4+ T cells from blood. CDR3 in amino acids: CASSEDREEGYTF. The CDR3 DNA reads TGTGCCAGCAGTGAGGACAGGGAAGAAGGCTACACCTTC.